The following is a T cell receptor beta chain sequence with its context. The source of the sample is a study of blood T cell repertoires in COVID-19. Data came from immunoSEQ multiplex PCR; TCRdb stores just in-frame clones and leaves some out. Of about 100,000 clones in the sample, approximately 81% were seen once. The length of the CDR3 is 15 residues. Germline CDR1 is MDHEN and CDR2 is SYDVKM. V lost 4 bases, J lost 0 bases, and 10 bases lay in between. The chain carries TRBV28 and TRBJ1-5; D is undetermined. Sequencing input: peripheral blood. This receptor was identified in a human donor in a cohort sampled during active COVID-19. CDR3 DNA sequence: TGTGCCAGCAGTTGGCAGGTACTTAGCAATCAGCCCCAGCATTTT. Residues: CASSWQVLSNQPQHF.